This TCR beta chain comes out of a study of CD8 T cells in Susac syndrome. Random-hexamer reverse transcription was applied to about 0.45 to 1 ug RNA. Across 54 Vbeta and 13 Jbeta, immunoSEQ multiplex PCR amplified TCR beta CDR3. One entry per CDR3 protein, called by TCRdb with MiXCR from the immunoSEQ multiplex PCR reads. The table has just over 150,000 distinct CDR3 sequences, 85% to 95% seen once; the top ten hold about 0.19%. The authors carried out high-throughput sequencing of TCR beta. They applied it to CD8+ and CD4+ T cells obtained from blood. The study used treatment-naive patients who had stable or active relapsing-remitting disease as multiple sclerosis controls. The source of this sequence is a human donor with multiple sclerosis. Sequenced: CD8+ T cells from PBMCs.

CDR3 region: CASSSRLLNTEAFF. CDR3 coding DNA: TGTGCCAGCAGCTCCAGACTTCTGAACACTGAAGCTTTCTTT. This sequence joins TRBV13 and TRBJ1-1; D not certain. Per germline, CDR1 PRHDT and CDR2 FYEKMQ (reference sequence). The CDR3 extends over 14 amino acids. Trimming removed 4 bases at V and 0 bases at J, with 9 bases between.